This T cell receptor beta chain was captured in a study of regulatory dendritic cells for organ transplantation. The assay was immunoSEQ multiplex PCR, and TCRdb's table has in-frame clones only and misses some. This table has some 19,000 clones, around three quarters appearing once. The CDR3 has 13 amino acids. Germline trimming cut 6 bases from V and 8 bases from J; bases unmatched to any gene: 2. Germline V gene lookup returns CDR1 SNHLY and CDR2 FYNNEI. The table lists this clone with a count of one. This clonotype was sampled from a human donor in good health. The source material was memory CD4+ T cells from blood. Regarding subset: CD45RO+ memory T cells. The V call is TRBV2, the J call TRBJ2-1, with TRBD2 matching 12 bases. CDR3 loop: CASRTSGGYEQFF. The DNA for the CDR3 is TGTGCCAGCAGGACTAGCGGGGGCTATGAGCAGTTCTTC.